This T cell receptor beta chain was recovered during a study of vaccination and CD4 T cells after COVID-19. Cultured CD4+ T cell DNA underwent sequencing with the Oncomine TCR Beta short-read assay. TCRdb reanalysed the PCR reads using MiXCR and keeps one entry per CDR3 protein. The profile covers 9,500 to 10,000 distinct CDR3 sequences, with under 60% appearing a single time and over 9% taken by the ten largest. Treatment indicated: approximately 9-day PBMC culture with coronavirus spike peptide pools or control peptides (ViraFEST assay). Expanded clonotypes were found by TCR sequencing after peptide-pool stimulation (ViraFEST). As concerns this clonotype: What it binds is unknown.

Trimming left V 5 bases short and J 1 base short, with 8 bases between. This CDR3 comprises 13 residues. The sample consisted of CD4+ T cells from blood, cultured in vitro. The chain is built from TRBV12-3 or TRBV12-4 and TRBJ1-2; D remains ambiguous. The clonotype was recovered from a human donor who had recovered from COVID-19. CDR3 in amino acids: CASSGTVNYGYTF. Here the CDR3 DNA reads TGTGCCAGCAGTGGCACAGTTAACTATGGCTACACCTTC.